Listed here are 27 T cell receptor beta chains from one sample, sequenced in a study of OX40 agonist ivuxolimab in advanced cancers. Profiled with immunoSEQ multiplex PCR; TCRdb holds only in-frame clones, not every one. The data contain around 83,000 clones, roughly 91% of them singletons. The sample here was CD4+ or CD8+ T cells sorted from blood, taken in a trial of the OX40 agonist ivuxolimab. The origin of the receptors is an adult with an advanced solid tumor such as melanoma, head and neck, liver or kidney cancer.

This clone was observed a handful of times. The chain couples TRBV5-1 to TRBJ1-4, with D possibly matching TRBD1 (5 bases). CDR3 size: 13 residues. The germline CDR1 and CDR2 sequences are SGHRS and YFSETQ. V lost 7 bases to trimming and J lost 3 bases, with 10 bases between them. For the CDR3, the DNA is TGCGCCAGCCGCCGGGACTCTAATGAAAAACTGTTTTTT. Amino acids: CASRRDSNEKLFF.

The chain joins TRBV20-1 to TRBJ1-2; perhaps TRBD1 as D (5 bases). The CDR3 length is 11 residues. Trimming took off 6 bases at V and 8 bases at J, with 13 bases between the two ends. Germline lookup yields CDR1 DFQATT and CDR2 SNEGSKA (reference sequence). This chain's CDR3 is CSATGGWGYTF. The DNA for the CDR3 is TGCAGTGCCACCGGGGGGTGGGGCTACACCTTC.

This rearrangement joins TRBV27 to TRBJ1-5; possibly TRBD1 for D (6 bases). Per germline, CDR1 MNHEY and CDR2 SMNVEV (reference sequence). The CDR3 loop spans 15 amino acids. Trimming shortened V by 7 bases and J by 0 bases, and 13 bases separated the two germline ends. The CDR3 nucleotides are TGTGCCAGCAAGGGGGTGGGAGATAGCAATCAGCCCCAGCATTTT. Translating it yields CASKGVGDSNQPQHF.

The chain recombines TRBV6-5 with TRBJ1-3; D gene ambiguous. Germline V gene lookup returns CDR1 MNHEY and CDR2 SVGAGI. The CDR3 consists of 13 residues. Between the trimmed V and J ends, which lost 6 bases and 4 bases, there was a span of 10 bases. In DNA, the CDR3 is TGTGCCAGCAGCCCCGTATGGGGAAACACCATATATTTT. This gives the protein CASSPVWGNTIYF.

This clone was observed a single time. The rearrangement uses TRBV28 and TRBJ2-7, with 8 bases matching TRBD1. Trimming at V came to 3 bases and at J to 2 bases, leaving 6 bases not matched to a gene. The CDR3 contains 15 residues. Germline CDR1 is MDHEN and CDR2 is SYDVKM. The CDR3 here is CASSFVGTGAYEQYF. CDR3 coding DNA: TGTGCCAGCAGTTTTGTGGGGACAGGCGCCTACGAGCAGTACTTC.

This chain connects TRBV19 to TRBJ2-1, with TRBD2 identical over 12 bases. The CDR3 has 17 amino acids. CDR1 LNHDA and CDR2 SQIVND come from the germline V gene (reference sequence). The junction had 7 bases not matched to a gene; V was cut back by 6 bases and J by 1 base. This CDR3 reads CASRALAGGPSYNEQFF. The CDR3 DNA sequence: TGTGCCAGTAGGGCGCTAGCGGGAGGGCCGTCCTACAATGAGCAGTTCTTC.

The chain uses TRBV18 and TRBJ2-2, with 7 bases that match TRBD1. The CDR3 is 16 amino acids. V dropped 2 bases and J dropped 3; count of bases not matched to a gene: 6. Germline CDR1 KGHSH, CDR2 LQKENI. The CDR3 here is CASSPRGGAYTGELFF. The CDR3 bases are TGTGCCAGCTCACCAAGAGGGGGCGCTTACACCGGGGAGCTGTTTTTT.

The V and J genes are TRBV9 and TRBJ2-2; no definite D call. The CDR3 has 13 amino acids. Germline CDR1 SGDLS, CDR2 YYNGEE. The V end was cut by 0 bases, the J end by 5 bases, with 5 bases between. CDR3 sequence: CASSVVRTGELFF. The DNA for the CDR3 is TGTGCCAGCAGCGTAGTACGAACCGGGGAGCTGTTTTTT. Supplemented by reference TRBV9 and TRBJ2-2, the full variable domain reads DSGVTQTPKHLITATGQRVTLRCSPRSGDLSVYWYQQSLDQGLQFLIQYYNGEERAKGNILERFSAQQFPDLHSELNLSSLELGDSALYFCASSVVRTGELFFGEGSRLTVL.

The chain uses TRBV4-2 and TRBJ2-7, with 12 positions matching TRBD2. CDR1 is LGHNA, CDR2 YNFKEQ, per germline. The V and J ends lost 2 bases and 6 bases, in that order; junction bases with no gene match: 2. This CDR3 contains 14 residues. This CDR3 reads CASSQTSGRTEQYF. The CDR3, as DNA: TGTGCCAGCAGCCAAACTAGCGGGAGGACCGAGCAGTACTTC.

J is TRBJ1-2 and V is TRBV19, with 10 bases fitting TRBD1. The germline CDR1 and CDR2 sequences are LNHDA and SQIVND (reference sequence). The CDR3 is 15 residues long. The V and J ends lost 3 bases and 2 bases, in that order; junction bases with no gene match: 3. CDR3 amino acids: CASSMTDRGNYGYTF. As DNA, the CDR3 is TGTGCCAGTAGTATGACGGACAGGGGGAACTATGGCTACACCTTC.

This clone was seen a few times. The chain uses TRBV28 and TRBJ1-1; 7 bases agree with TRBD1. Germline V gene lookup returns CDR1 MDHEN and CDR2 SYDVKM. This CDR3 is built from 13 residues. J lost 4 bases, V lost 6 bases, and 5 bases had no gene match. The CDR3 DNA follows: TGTGCCAGCAGCAAGGGGGCCCTCACTGAAGCTTTCTTT. This encodes CASSKGALTEAFF.

The chain is built from TRBV6-5 and TRBJ2-3, with 11 bases identical to TRBD2. V gave up 6 bases and J gave up 4 bases; unmatched junction bases: 6. The V gene's germline CDR1 is MNHEY and CDR2 SVGAGI. This CDR3 comprises 15 residues. CDR3 sequence (DNA): TGTGCCAGCAGCCTACTAGCGGGAGCGGCAGATACGCAGTATTTT. This gives the protein CASSLLAGAADTQYF.

The chain joins TRBV5-4 to TRBJ1-1; D is uncertain. CDR3 length equals 15 residues. Germline V lookup: CDR1 SGHNT, CDR2 YYREEE (reference sequence). Trimming cost V 1 base and J 1 base, with 11 bases left between them. The DNA for the CDR3 is TGTGCCAGCAGCTTGTATAGGACTCCGAACACTGAAGCTTTCTTT. Protein sequence: CASSLYRTPNTEAFF.

The chain is built from TRBV2 and TRBJ1-3; D uncertain. CDR3 length equals 14 residues. V lost 1 base, J lost 3 bases, and 7 bases lay in between. Germline V gene lookup returns CDR1 SNHLY and CDR2 FYNNEI. CDR3 sequence reads: CASSEGPGGNTIYF. CDR3 in DNA: TGTGCCAGCAGTGAAGGCCCAGGTGGAAACACCATATATTTT.

This clone was found once. The rearrangement links TRBV11-2 to TRBJ2-2; TRBD2 aligns across 7 bases. Germline-derived CDR1 and CDR2 are SGHAT and FQNNGV. V shed 5 bases and J 3 bases; nucleotides not matched to a gene: 3. CDR3 length: 14 residues. CDR3 coding DNA: TGTGCCAGCAGCACGGGACTATACACCGGGGAGCTGTTTTTT. Translating gives CASSTGLYTGELFF.

This clone was detected many times. The chain links TRBV2 to TRBJ2-1; D remains unclear. Germline V gene lookup returns CDR1 SNHLY and CDR2 FYNNEI. V lost 6 bases and J 3 bases, leaving 15 bases between the germline ends. CDR3 length: 15 amino acids. In DNA, the CDR3 is TGTGCCAGCAGGGAAACAGTGGATAGCTACAATGAGCAGTTCTTC. Protein: CASRETVDSYNEQFF.

V is TRBV7-9 and J is TRBJ2-1; 11 nucleotides match TRBD2. Germline CDR1 SEHNR, CDR2 FQNEAQ (reference sequence). This CDR3 comprises 17 residues. The junction had 11 bases not matched to a gene; V was cut back by 6 bases and J by 4 bases. As DNA, the CDR3 is TGTGCCAGCAGTTCACGCCGGACTAGCGGGTCTTACAATGAGCAGTTCTTC. It specifies CASSSRRTSGSYNEQFF.

The J gene is TRBJ2-3, the V gene TRBV18; D possibly uses TRBD1 or TRBD2 (5 bases each). The V and J ends lost 1 base and 4 bases respectively, with 18 bases between them. This CDR3 spans 17 amino acids. Germline V gene sequence: CDR1 KGHSH, CDR2 LQKENI. The CDR3 DNA sequence: TGTGCCAGCTCACCACTGGCAGGGAGTCTACTCTCAGATACGCAGTATTTT. Protein sequence: CASSPLAGSLLSDTQYF.

The chain joins TRBV28 to TRBJ2-1, with D unclear. CDR3 length: 12 amino acids. Trimming pared 4 bases from V and 7 bases from J, leaving 8 bases between. The germline V gene has CDR1 MDHEN and CDR2 SYDVKM. The DNA for the CDR3 is TGTGCCAGCAGTTCGACGAGGAATGAGCAGTTCTTC. Translation gives CASSSTRNEQFF. The complete variable domain, with remaining parts taken from reference TRBV28 and TRBJ2-1, reads DVKVTQSSRYLVKRTGEKVFLECVQDMDHENMFWYRQDPGLGLRLIYFSYDVKMKEKGDIPEGYSVSREKKERFSLILESASTNQTSMYLCASSSTRNEQFFGPGTRLTVL.

CDR3 nucleotides: TGTGCCAGCAGCTTGAGGAGCGGGAGGGTCACCGGGGAGCTGTTTTTT. Translation gives CASSLRSGRVTGELFF. V gene TRBV5-6 combines with J gene TRBJ2-2, with 10 nucleotides matching TRBD2. The trim removed 1 base at V and 4 bases at J, leaving 4 bases unmatched. There are 16 residues in the CDR3. Germline-derived CDR1 and CDR2 are SGHDT and YYEEEE.

V usage is TRBV14 and J usage is TRBJ2-7; 12 bases are a match to TRBD2. CDR3 length equals 14 residues. J lost 5 bases, V lost 5 bases, and 4 bases had no gene match. Germline CDR1 and CDR2: SGHDN and FVKESK. The CDR3 DNA is TGTGCCAGCAGCACCCGACTAGCGGGAGACGAGCAGTACTTC. As protein: CASSTRLAGDEQYF.

V is TRBV5-4 and J is TRBJ2-7, with D possibly being TRBD2 (5 bases). V lost 0 bases to trimming and J lost 4 bases, with 11 bases between them. The CDR3 extends over 14 amino acids. The germline CDR1 and CDR2 sequences are SGHNT and YYREEE (reference sequence). For the CDR3, the DNA is TGTGCCAGCAGCTTGGAGGGTAGGAGGTACGAGCAGTACTTC. It yields the protein CASSLEGRRYEQYF.

In this sample, this clone turned up a few times. The chain is built from TRBV6-1 and TRBJ2-2, with 8 bases identical to TRBD2. Trimming at V came to 3 bases and at J to 5 bases, leaving 5 bases not matched to a gene. The CDR3 runs to 15 residues. Germline-derived CDR1 and CDR2 are MNHNS and SASEGT. The CDR3 reads CASSDLAGRTGELFF. For the CDR3, the DNA is TGTGCCAGCAGTGACTTAGCGGGAAGAACCGGGGAGCTGTTTTTT.

This chain connects TRBV6-4 to TRBJ1-5, with unresolved D. This CDR3 is 18 amino acids long. With 8 bases removed from V and 0 bases from J, the gap between germline ends came to 23 bases. Germline V gives CDR1 MRHNA, CDR2 SNTAGT. CDR3 nucleotide sequence: TGTGCCAGCGGCCCCAGATCTTCAAATTCTGTTAGCAATCAGCCCCAGCATTTT. The encoded protein is CASGPRSSNSVSNQPQHF.

This clone came up once. The chain carries TRBV5-1 and TRBJ2-5, with D perhaps TRBD1 (6 bases). Germline V CDR1 and CDR2: SGHRS, YFSETQ. Trimming took 0 bases from V and 3 from J, leaving 9 bases between them. The CDR3 covers 14 residues. CDR3 region: CASSLGGGKETQYF. DNA of the CDR3: TGCGCCAGCAGCTTGGGTGGGGGCAAAGAGACCCAGTACTTC.

This clone was recorded a few times. The V call is TRBV10-2, the J call TRBJ2-7, with TRBD1 identical over 9 bases. Germline lookup yields CDR1 WSHSY and CDR2 SAAADI. CDR3 length: 14 amino acids. V lost 7 bases, J lost 6 bases, and 10 bases stayed unmatched. CDR3 DNA: TGCGCCAGCAATACACCGGGACAGGGTACCGAGCAGTACTTC. Its protein product is CASNTPGQGTEQYF.

The DNA of the CDR3 is TGTGCCAGCATGAGGGGGCATCCCTACGAGCAGTACTTC. This codes for CASMRGHPYEQYF. The chain carries TRBV28 and TRBJ2-7; 7 bases agree with TRBD1. Germline values: CDR1 MDHEN, CDR2 SYDVKM. The CDR3 loop spans 13 amino acids. V dropped 7 bases and J dropped 2; count of bases not matched to a gene: 5.